This entry is about one T cell receptor (gamma chain). The data derive from a study of gamma-delta T cells after stem cell transplantation. Germline V lookup: CDR1 EGSTGY, CDR2 YDSYTSSV. The CDR3 covers 13 residues. With V trimmed by 0 bases and J by 6 bases, 1 base remained unmatched. TCRdb reanalysed the RT-PCR reads via CATT. This table holds 1,500 to 2,000 gamma-chain clones, roughly 18% found once. Input material: gamma-delta T cells. The V call is TRGV4, the J call TRGJP1. The source of this sequence is a human donor. It is not recorded whose cells these are; they may come from a transplant donor. DNA of the CDR3: TGTGCCACCTGGGATGGGCCTGGTTGGTTCAAGATATTT. Amino acids: CATWDGPGWFKIF.